This is a list of T cell receptor beta chains from one sample in a study of blood T cell repertoires in COVID-19. Method: immunoSEQ multiplex PCR; TCRdb's copy keeps in-frame clones and lacks some. The sample yields roughly 80,000 clones, around four fifths seen once. The sequencing input was peripheral blood. The receptor source for this set is a woman aged 55-69 years with acute or convalescent COVID-19. The CDR3 runs from the conserved cysteine through the conserved F or W. Fields, in order: V gene, J gene, D gene, CDR3 protein, CDR3 DNA. D genes are given only for firm matches.

v_gene: TRBV11-3; j_gene: TRBJ2-1; d_gene: TRBD2; CDR3aa: CASSLVGTSSYNEQFF; CDR3nt: TGTGCCAGCAGCTTAGTAGGGACTAGCTCCTACAATGAGCAGTTCTTC
v_gene: TRBV5-6; j_gene: TRBJ2-3; d_gene: .; CDR3aa: CASSLFYQGTDTQYF; CDR3nt: TGTGCCAGCAGCTTGTTCTACCAAGGCACAGATACGCAGTATTTT
v_gene: TRBV7-9; j_gene: TRBJ1-5; d_gene: .; CDR3aa: CASSLTGNQPQHF; CDR3nt: TGTGCCAGCAGCTTAACAGGGAATCAGCCCCAGCATTTT
v_gene: TRBV12-3/TRBV12-4; j_gene: TRBJ1-2; d_gene: .; CDR3aa: CASLRGGNYGYTF; CDR3nt: TGTGCCAGCCTCCGCGGGGGTAACTATGGCTACACCTTC
v_gene: TRBV30; j_gene: TRBJ1-1; d_gene: TRBD1; CDR3aa: CAWSRQGVMGTEAFF; CDR3nt: TGTGCCTGGAGTCGGCAGGGGGTTATGGGCACTGAAGCTTTCTTT
v_gene: TRBV7-3; j_gene: TRBJ1-2; d_gene: .; CDR3aa: CASSLTAGLPGGYTF; CDR3nt: TGTGCCAGCAGCCTGACGGCCGGGTTGCCTGGGGGCTACACCTTC
v_gene: TRBV10-3; j_gene: TRBJ1-6; d_gene: .; CDR3aa: CAISESQQGSSPLHF; CDR3nt: TGTGCCATCAGTGAGTCTCAGCAGGGATCGTCACCCCTCCACTTT
v_gene: TRBV4-2; j_gene: TRBJ2-5; d_gene: .; CDR3aa: CASSLFIVAAQETQYF; CDR3nt: TGTGCCAGCAGCCTCTTTATAGTAGCGGCTCAAGAGACCCAGTACTTC
v_gene: TRBV5-1; j_gene: TRBJ2-3; d_gene: .; CDR3aa: CASSLPWGTSTDTQYF; CDR3nt: TGCGCCAGCAGCCTGCCTTGGGGGACTAGCACAGATACGCAGTATTTT
v_gene: TRBV18; j_gene: TRBJ2-1; d_gene: TRBD2; CDR3aa: CASSPLAGQSGNEQFF; CDR3nt: TGTGCCAGCTCACCTCTAGCGGGGCAGTCCGGCAATGAGCAGTTCTTC
v_gene: TRBV12-3/TRBV12-4; j_gene: TRBJ1-3; d_gene: .; CDR3aa: CASTRSGNTIYF; CDR3nt: TGTGCCAGCACCCGGTCTGGAAACACCATATATTTT
v_gene: TRBV20-1; j_gene: TRBJ2-5; d_gene: .; CDR3aa: CSAVEETQYF; CDR3nt: TGCAGTGCTGTAGAAGAGACCCAGTACTTC
v_gene: TRBV7-3; j_gene: TRBJ2-6; d_gene: .; CDR3aa: CASSYQGSGANVLTF; CDR3nt: TGTGCCAGCAGCTATCAGGGAAGTGGGGCCAACGTCCTGACTTTC
v_gene: TRBV6-6; j_gene: TRBJ1-1; d_gene: .; CDR3aa: CASSYGGQSGTEAFF; CDR3nt: TGTGCCAGCAGTTACGGGGGCCAATCGGGGACTGAAGCTTTCTTT
v_gene: TRBV10-3; j_gene: TRBJ2-5; d_gene: .; CDR3aa: CAAGEQETQYF; CDR3nt: TGTGCCGCAGGGGAGCAAGAGACCCAGTACTTC
v_gene: TRBV4-2; j_gene: TRBJ2-3; d_gene: .; CDR3aa: CASSQGQLQSTDTQYF; CDR3nt: TGTGCCAGCAGCCAAGGACAGTTGCAATCCACAGATACGCAGTATTTT